The 23 T cell receptor beta chains reported below all come from one sample, sequenced in a study of CD8+CD57+ T cells in acquired aplastic anemia. Sequenced patients had shown CD8+CD57+ cell expansion by flow cytometry. CDR3 and TCR beta VDJ profiling relied on genomic DNA as the template. MiXCR, applied by TCRdb to the reads, yields one record per CDR3 protein. The sample carries 200,000 or so distinct CDR3 sequences, roughly 45% recorded once. Sequenced: sorted CD4+, CD8+, or CD8+CD57+ T cells (not recorded which) from PBMCs. The receptors were gathered from a human donor with aplastic anemia.

There are many counts of this clonotype. In DNA form, the CDR3 reads TGCGCCAGCAGCTTGGAGGTAGCGGGGGGGAATACGCAGTATTTT. Its protein product is CASSLEVAGGNTQYF. The chain couples TRBV5-1 to TRBJ2-3; 11 nucleotides line up with TRBD2. Germline loops: CDR1 SGHRS, CDR2 YFSETQ. With 0 bases clipped from V and 7 bases from J, the junction kept 4 bases outside the gene matches. The CDR3 is made up of 15 amino acids.

Concerning this clonotype itself: A much larger clone differs by one base, so this may be a read error. Because it lacks the conserved phenylalanine or tryptophan at the end, this CDR3 is likely a read error. This chain links TRBV5-1 with TRBJ2-3; 9 positions agree with TRBD2. CDR1 is SGHRS, CDR2 YFSETQ, per germline. V trimming: 4 bases; J trimming: 3 bases; junction bases outside the gene matches: 12. The CDR3 has 17 amino acids. This chain's CDR3 is CASSLVSSGVSTDTQYL. CDR3 nucleotides: TGCGCCAGCAGCCTAGTTTCTAGCGGGGTATCGACAGATACGCAGTATCTT.

This clonotype was observed a few times. The chain combines TRBV6-5 with TRBJ2-2; D gene unclear. V was clipped by 5 bases and J by 0 bases, with 13 bases between them. The CDR3 loop spans 16 amino acids. Germline V CDR1 and CDR2: MNHEY, SVGAGI. The DNA for the CDR3 is TGTGCCAGCAGTGAAGATCTACCATCGAACACCGGGGAGCTGTTTTTT. Its protein product is CASSEDLPSNTGELFF.

The rearrangement links TRBV29-1 to TRBJ2-3, with 12 bases fitting TRBD1. The germline CDR1 and CDR2 sequences are SQVTM and ANQGSEA. V lost 6 bases and J lost 7; bases outside the gene matches: 8. There are 14 residues in the CDR3. CDR3 coding DNA: TGCAGCGTAGGGGAGGGACAGGGGGCAAATACGCAGTATTTT. Translating gives CSVGEGQGANTQYF.

This clonotype was detected only a few times. This rearrangement joins TRBV19 to TRBJ1-1, with 9 bases that match TRBD1. The CDR3 is made up of 13 amino acids. J gave up 6 bases and V 5 bases, and 4 bases lay outside the gene matches. Germline V gives CDR1 LNHDA, CDR2 SQIVND (reference sequence). DNA for the CDR3: TGTGCCAGTAGTCAACAGGGGGCCTCTGAAGCTTTCTTT. It codes for CASSQQGASEAFF.

This clonotype has ten or more counts. The V and J genes are TRBV3-1 and TRBJ1-2; 10 bases line up with TRBD1. Looked up from germline, CDR1 is LGHDT and CDR2 is YNNKEL (reference sequence). Trimming at V came to 3 bases and at J to 8 bases, leaving 9 bases not matched to a gene. The CDR3 is 15 residues long. The CDR3 nucleotides are TGTGCCAGCAGCCATTTAGACAGGGGGCTAGGCGGCTACACCTTC. Protein: CASSHLDRGLGGYTF.

The chain uses TRBV7-2 and TRBJ2-5, with D perhaps TRBD2 (6 bases). Germline CDR1 is SGHTA and CDR2 is FQGNSA. The CDR3 loop spans 16 amino acids. V lost 5 bases and J lost 3, with 19 bases in between. For the CDR3, the DNA is TGTGCCAGCAGCCAGGCCTTGGGGGGTCGAGAAGAGACCCAGTACTTC. It specifies CASSQALGGREETQYF. Combining the CDR3 with reference TRBV7-2 and TRBJ2-5 gives the whole variable domain GAGVSQSPSNKVTEKGKDVELRCDPISGHTALYWYRQSLGQGLEFLIYFQGNSAPDKSGLPSDRFSAERTGGSVSTLTIQRTQQEDSAVYLCASSQALGGREETQYFGPGTRLLVL.

This clonotype was detected many times. The chain recombines TRBV7-3 with TRBJ2-3; maybe TRBD2 (5 bases). Trimming removed 5 bases from V and 6 bases from J, with 9 bases in between. This CDR3 region has 12 residues. Germline loops: CDR1 SGHTA, CDR2 FQGTGA. CDR3 amino acids: CASSRLSDTQYF. CDR3 coding DNA: TGTGCCAGCAGCCGACTATCTGATACGCAGTATTTT.

A word on this clonotype: Just one base apart from a much larger clone, this may be a read error. The chain carries TRBV12-3 or TRBV12-4 and TRBJ1-2, with D possibly being TRBD1 (5 bases). The CDR3 length is 18 residues. The CDR3 DNA is TGTGCCAGCGCGTCGCGCGCAGGGAGAGGTTTTCGTAACCATGGCTACACCTTC. Translated: CASASRAGRGFRNHGYTF.

The rearrangement links TRBV6-1 to TRBJ2-7; 9 bases are shared with TRBD2. Germline V gene sequence: CDR1 MNHNS, CDR2 SASEGT. The CDR3 is made up of 13 amino acids. The junction had 2 bases not matched to a gene; V was cut back by 4 bases and J by 4 bases. CDR3 amino acids: CASSASGGYEQYF. The CDR3 DNA reads TGTGCCAGCAGTGCCAGCGGGGGGTACGAGCAGTACTTC.

The genes are TRBV10-3 and TRBJ1-4; D unclear. The CDR3 is made up of 16 amino acids. V lost 10 bases and J 8 bases, leaving 26 bases between the germline ends. Germline V gene lookup returns CDR1 ENHRY and CDR2 SYGVKD. CDR3 bases: TGTGCCAGCGGTTACTCGATGGGTCCCGGGGAGGAAAAACTGTTTTTT. This codes for CASGYSMGPGEEKLFF.

This clonotype was found many times. This chain uses TRBV12-3 or TRBV12-4 with TRBJ2-3; 14 nucleotides match TRBD2. The CDR3 covers 16 residues. J lost 7 bases, V lost 5 bases, and 8 bases had no gene match. In nucleotides, the CDR3 is TGTGCCAGCAGTGGGACTAGCGGGGGCGTGCGGAATACGCAGTATTTT. It yields the protein CASSGTSGGVRNTQYF.

The V and J genes are TRBV19 and TRBJ2-4; 7 bases are a match to TRBD2. V was pared by 3 bases and J by 8 bases, with 10 bases of the junction left unmatched. The germline V gene encodes CDR1 LNHDA and CDR2 SQIVND (reference sequence). The CDR3 spans 15 residues. CDR3 nucleotides: TGTGCCAGTAGTATCCCCTTGGGGGGGAAATACATTCAGTACTTC. Its protein is CASSIPLGGKYIQYF.

There are many counts of this clonotype. The genes are TRBV5-1 and TRBJ2-3; 14 positions match TRBD2. The CDR3 spans 15 residues. J lost 4 bases, V lost 4 bases, and 2 bases had no gene match. Per the germline V gene, CDR1 is SGHRS and CDR2 is YFSETQ. The CDR3, as DNA: TGCGCCAGCAGCCCGGGACTAGCGGGGGCAGATACGCAGTATTTT. It is translated as CASSPGLAGADTQYF. The whole variable domain, filled in from reference TRBV5-1 and TRBJ2-3, reads KAGVTQTPRYLIKTRGQQVTLSCSPISGHRSVSWYQQTPGQGLQFLFEYFSETQRNKGNFPGRFSGRQFSNSRSEMNVSTLELGDSALYLCASSPGLAGADTQYFGPGTRLTVL.

This clonotype has just a few counts. The V call is TRBV3-1, the J call TRBJ1-3, with a weak D call TRBD1 (6 bases). Germline loops: CDR1 LGHDT, CDR2 YNNKEL (reference sequence). V shed 4 bases and J shed 1 base, with 14 bases lying between them. This CDR3 is built from 16 residues. In nucleotides, the CDR3 is TGTGCCAGCAGCCCCAGGGGTGGGAGGTCTGGAAACACCATATATTTT. It specifies CASSPRGGRSGNTIYF.

The chain uses TRBV7-2 and TRBJ2-7; no clear D gene. The V gene lost 0 bases and the J gene lost 2 bases, with 8 bases spanning the gap. CDR1 is SGHTA, CDR2 FQGNSA, per germline. This CDR3 contains 14 residues. DNA for the CDR3: TGTGCCAGCAGCTTAGCCAGGTCACCCTACGAGCAGTACTTC. Its translation: CASSLARSPYEQYF.

This clonotype was observed at least ten times. The V call is TRBV9, the J call TRBJ2-5; D remains unclear. The CDR3 runs to 13 residues. The V gene's germline CDR1 is SGDLS and CDR2 YYNGEE. Trimming shortened V by 0 bases and J by 4 bases, and 7 bases separated the two germline ends. CDR3 DNA sequence: TGTGCCAGCAGCGTAGGTAGTGGAGAGACCCAGTACTTC. It specifies CASSVGSGETQYF.

This clonotype was observed many times. The chain has TRBV5-1 and TRBJ2-3; D is unresolved. CDR3 length equals 15 residues. Per the germline V gene, CDR1 is SGHRS and CDR2 is YFSETQ. Trimming cost V 2 bases and J 0 bases, with 10 bases left between them. The CDR3 nucleotides read TGCGCCAGCAGCTTACAGACTTCTAGCACAGATACGCAGTATTTT. Translation: CASSLQTSSTDTQYF.

This clonotype has ten or more counts. The gene calls are TRBV2 and TRBJ2-1; D possibly uses TRBD1 or TRBD2 (5 bases each). Germline V CDR1 and CDR2: SNHLY, FYNNEI. The germline V and J ends were trimmed by 3 bases and 15 bases, with 15 bases remaining between them. This CDR3 region has 12 residues. CDR3 coding DNA: TGTGCCAGCAGTGACCGGGGCCAGGGTAGGTTCTTC. Its protein product is CASSDRGQGRFF.

Only one count was recorded for this clonotype. The conserved phenylalanine or tryptophan normally closing the CDR3 is absent here, so this likely arose from a read error. The chain is built from TRBV9 and TRBJ2-5, with unresolved D. Trimming left V 4 bases short and J 5 bases short, with 6 bases between. The germline V gene encodes CDR1 SGDLS and CDR2 YYNGEE. CDR3 size: 11 residues. This chain's CDR3 is CASSLDETQYS. CDR3 DNA: TGTGCCAGCAGCTTGGACGAGACCCAGTACTCC.

This clonotype came up once. This may be a read error, as it is one base from a much larger clone. V usage is TRBV9 and J usage is TRBJ2-3; D is unresolved. Germline CDR1 reads SGDLS; CDR2 reads YYNGEE. The CDR3 is 17 amino acids. The CDR3 protein is CVSSVENFFPLTDTQYF. CDR3 sequence (DNA): TGTGTCAGCAGCGTAGAGAACTTTTTCCCCCTCACAGATACGCAGTATTTT.

A few counts support this clonotype. The CDR3, as DNA: TGTGCCAGCAACGGGGGCTCTAGCACAGATACGCAGTATTTT. This translates into CASNGGSSTDTQYF. The chain couples TRBV28 to TRBJ2-3; D may correspond to TRBD1 or TRBD2 (6 bases each). Per the germline V gene, CDR1 is MDHEN and CDR2 is SYDVKM. V was clipped by 7 bases and J by 0 bases, with 11 bases between them. The CDR3 is 14 residues long.

The rearrangement uses TRBV14 and TRBJ2-1, with 7 bases fitting TRBD1. This CDR3 has 13 amino acids. Germline lookup yields CDR1 SGHDN and CDR2 FVKESK. Losses at the gene ends were 0 bases for V and 12 bases for J; bases not matched to a gene: 5. CDR3 protein: CASSQDRGGGQFF. The CDR3 nucleotides are TGTGCCAGCAGCCAAGATAGAGGGGGCGGGCAGTTCTTC.